Listed below are T cell receptor beta chains from one sample, sequenced in a study of blood T cell repertoires in COVID-19. Generated by immunoSEQ multiplex PCR, the TCRdb table keeps only in-frame clones and is missing some. The data show 85,000 to 100,000 clones, with roughly 80% seen just once and 24% held by the top ten. The sequenced sample consisted of peripheral blood. These receptors came from a human donor in a cohort sampled during active COVID-19. The CDR3 runs from the conserved cysteine through the conserved F or W. Fields, in order: D gene, clone size, J gene, V gene, CDR3 length, CDR3 protein, CDR3 DNA. D genes are given only for firm matches. Only part of the rows carry a size: once, few, many, or a class if the clone is expanded.

TRBD2 NA TRBJ2-1 TRBV29-1 14 CSVSVLAGVNEQFF TGCAGCGTTAGTGTACTAGCGGGAGTTAATGAGCAGTTCTTC
NA NA TRBJ2-7 TRBV2 11 CASTSSYEQYF TGTGCCAGCACGAGTTCCTACGAGCAGTACTTC
NA NA TRBJ2-1 TRBV25-1 17 CASSDLTSRDPYNEQFF TGTGCCAGCAGTGATCTCACTAGTCGAGACCCCTACAATGAGCAGTTCTTC
NA NA TRBJ1-6 TRBV21-1 14 CASSSGTGNSPLHF TGTGCCAGCAGTAGCGGGACAGGGAATTCACCCCTCCACTTT
TRBD2 NA TRBJ2-7 TRBV19 15 CASSSGRLGWSEQYF TGTGCCAGTAGTTCCGGGAGGCTAGGGTGGAGCGAGCAGTACTTC
NA once TRBJ1-1 TRBV29-1 12 CSGGGQGTEAFF TGCAGCGGCGGGGGGCAGGGGACTGAAGCTTTCTTT
NA NA TRBJ1-2 TRBV6-5 14 CASSRDRKNYGYTF TGTGCCAGCAGTCGAGACAGGAAGAACTATGGCTACACCTTC
TRBD2 few TRBJ2-2 TRBV7-9 13 CASSYGGGVELFF TGTGCCAGCAGCTACGGGGGAGGGGTGGAGCTGTTTTTT
TRBD2 once TRBJ2-5 TRBV7-9 14 CASSSLATQETQYF TGTGCCAGCAGTTCACTAGCGACCCAAGAGACCCAGTACTTC
NA NA TRBJ2-1 TRBV24-1 15 CATSDPTNGDNEQFF TGTGCCACCAGTGATCCGACGAATGGAGATAATGAGCAGTTCTTC
NA once TRBJ1-2 TRBV7-9 16 CASSPLGRDGNYGYTF TGTGCCAGCAGCCCCCTGGGGCGGGACGGCAACTATGGCTACACCTTC
TRBD1 NA TRBJ1-4 TRBV3-1/TRBV3-2 15 CASSLLDRKNEKLFF TGTGCCAGCAGCCTCCTGGACAGGAAGAATGAAAAACTGTTTTTT
TRBD1 once TRBJ1-3 TRBV5-4 15 CAGWGRGLSGNTIYF TGTGCCGGCTGGGGCAGGGGGCTCTCTGGAAACACCATATATTTT
TRBD2 NA TRBJ2-3 TRBV2 13 CASIGGRTDTQYF TGTGCCAGCATAGGCGGGAGGACAGATACGCAGTATTTT
TRBD1 NA TRBJ2-5 TRBV2 16 CASSELGQEYQGTQYF TGTGCCAGCAGTGAACTCGGACAGGAGTACCAAGGGACCCAGTACTTC
TRBD1 few TRBJ1-1 TRBV14 15 CASSPLTGVNTEAFF TGTGCCAGCAGCCCCCTGACAGGGGTAAACACTGAAGCTTTCTTT
NA NA TRBJ2-3 TRBV19 10 CASGRDTQYF TGTGCCAGTGGCAGGGATACGCAGTATTTT
TRBD1 few TRBJ1-5 TRBV7-8 13 CASSLRTGQPQHF TGTGCCAGCAGCCTAAGGACAGGGCAGCCCCAGCATTTT
TRBD2 NA TRBJ2-7 TRBV6-5 15 CASSYGLAGVREQYF TGTGCCAGCAGTTACGGTCTAGCGGGAGTTAGGGAGCAGTACTTC
TRBD2 few TRBJ2-1 TRBV19 15 CASSKTSGFRNEQFF TGTGCCAGTAGTAAGACTAGCGGGTTTCGCAATGAGCAGTTCTTC
NA NA TRBJ1-1 TRBV6-1 15 CVSSEIGQGNTEAFF TGTGTCAGCAGTGAAATAGGGCAGGGGAACACTGAAGCTTTCTTT
TRBD2 NA TRBJ2-3 TRBV11-2 16 CASSPLRAGVPDTQYF TGTGCCAGCAGCCCACTCCGAGCGGGAGTTCCAGATACGCAGTATTTT
NA once TRBJ2-2 TRBV6-5 16 CASSYSRTTNTGELFF TGTGCCAGCAGTTACTCCCGGACAACGAACACCGGGGAGCTGTTTTTT
TRBD1 NA TRBJ2-7 TRBV29-1 12 CSAEGQTYEQYF TGCAGCGCCGAGGGACAGACCTACGAGCAGTACTTC
TRBD1 NA TRBJ1-2 TRBV5-4 14 CASSWGQADYGYTF TGTGCCAGCAGCTGGGGACAGGCGGACTATGGCTACACCTTC
NA NA TRBJ2-7 TRBV2 15 CASSVGGRTVYEQYF TGTGCCAGCAGTGTTGGTGGGCGTACCGTGTACGAGCAGTACTTC
NA NA TRBJ2-3 TRBV28 13 CASSFLVSDTQYF TGTGCCAGCAGTTTTCTAGTCTCAGATACGCAGTATTTT
TRBD1 NA TRBJ1-6 TRBV27 15 CASSRNRGNNSPLHF TGTGCCAGCAGTCGAAACAGGGGGAATAATTCACCCCTCCACTTT
TRBD1 NA TRBJ2-7 TRBV19 14 CASSPGDRTYEQYF TGTGCCAGTAGTCCTGGGGACAGAACCTACGAGCAGTACTTC
TRBD1 NA TRBJ2-2 TRBV19 14 CASADRGNTGELFF TGTGCCAGTGCGGACAGGGGGAACACCGGGGAGCTGTTTTTT
TRBD1 NA TRBJ1-4 TRBV18 14 CASKTGTVNEKLFF TGTGCCAGTAAAACCGGGACAGTTAATGAAAAACTGTTTTTT
NA NA TRBJ1-4 TRBV5-1 16 CASSLYGSTTNEKLFF TGCGCCAGCAGCTTATACGGTTCTACAACTAATGAAAAACTGTTTTTT
NA NA TRBJ2-1 TRBV4-1 18 CASSQDLGGLAEYNEQFF TGCGCCAGCAGCCAAGATTTGGGGGGGCTAGCGGAGTACAATGAGCAGTTCTTC
NA NA TRBJ2-2 TRBV9 18 CASSVGAVGPSITGELFF TGTGCCAGCAGCGTAGGGGCAGTAGGCCCCTCGATCACCGGGGAGCTGTTTTTT
NA NA TRBJ2-5 TRBV28 14 CASSLLSYQETQYF TGTGCCAGCAGTTTACTGTCGTACCAAGAGACCCAGTACTTC
NA NA TRBJ2-5 TRBV6-6 14 CASGRLRDLETQYF TGTGCCAGCGGTCGACTCCGGGATCTGGAGACCCAGTACTTC
TRBD2 NA TRBJ2-3 TRBV19 15 CASRQTSGSSDTQYF TGTGCCAGTAGACAAACTAGCGGGAGCTCCGATACGCAGTATTTT
TRBD1 NA TRBJ1-1 TRBV5-1 16 CASSDPTGTDNTEAFF TGCGCCAGCAGCGACCCGACCGGGACAGACAACACTGAAGCTTTCTTT
TRBD1 NA TRBJ2-7 TRBV5-5 14 CASSPGQWTYEQYF TGTGCCAGCAGTCCGGGACAGTGGACCTACGAGCAGTACTTC
NA NA TRBJ1-5 TRBV7-2 15 CASSLQGLRNQPQHF TGTGCCAGCAGCTTACAGGGATTACGAAATCAGCCCCAGCATTTT
NA NA TRBJ1-3 TRBV19 14 CASSRPDIGNTIYF TGTGCCAGTAGTAGACCGGACATTGGAAACACCATATATTTT
NA once TRBJ2-1 TRBV24-1 18 CATSGPGRGMSSYNEQFF TGTGCCACCAGTGGGCCGGGGAGGGGGATGAGCTCCTACAATGAGCAGTTCTTC
TRBD1 NA TRBJ1-2 TRBV6-2/TRBV6-3 17 CASSPGQGAYWNYGYTF TGTGCCAGCAGCCCAGGACAGGGGGCGTATTGGAACTATGGCTACACCTTC
NA NA TRBJ2-5 TRBV19 15 CASRPTGFLGETQYF TGTGCCAGTAGACCCACAGGGTTTTTGGGAGAGACCCAGTACTTC
TRBD2 NA TRBJ2-5 TRBV5-1 15 CASSLARLAQETQYF TGCGCCAGCAGCTTGGCGAGACTAGCTCAAGAGACCCAGTACTTC
TRBD2 NA TRBJ2-2 TRBV9 16 CASSVGLAENTGELFF TGTGCCAGCAGCGTAGGACTAGCGGAGAACACCGGGGAGCTGTTTTTT
NA NA TRBJ1-4 TRBV28 15 CASSPGGAWDEKLFF TGTGCCAGCAGCCCGGGGGGGGCGTGGGATGAAAAACTGTTTTTT
NA NA TRBJ2-3 TRBV30 13 CAWSGGSTDTQYF TGTGCCTGGAGCGGGGGAAGCACAGATACGCAGTATTTT
NA NA TRBJ2-7 TRBV28 13 CASSLSPLYEQYF TGTGCCAGCAGTTTATCCCCCCTCTACGAGCAGTACTTC
TRBD1 NA TRBJ2-1 TRBV19 15 CASKRGRNSYNEQFF TGTGCCAGCAAAAGGGGGCGCAACTCCTACAATGAGCAGTTCTTC
NA NA TRBJ2-4 TRBV10-3 18 CAISRQIDPPGAKNIQYF TGTGCCATCAGTCGACAGATAGATCCCCCAGGGGCCAAAAACATTCAGTACTTC
NA NA TRBJ1-5 TRBV28 12 CASTYPNQPQHF TGTGCCAGCACCTACCCCAATCAGCCCCAGCATTTT
TRBD2 NA TRBJ2-5 TRBV19 15 CASSTTSGSGETQYF TGTGCCAGTAGCACCACTAGCGGGAGTGGAGAGACCCAGTACTTC
TRBD2 NA TRBJ2-7 TRBV5-1 15 CASSRSSGRAYEQYF TGCGCCAGCAGCCGGTCTAGCGGGAGGGCCTACGAGCAGTACTTC